This T cell receptor (beta chain) comes out of a study of T cells in Graves' hyperthyroidism and ophthalmopathy. Study context: Blood was drawn when the patient was first diagnosed and still untreated. Study-wide results and caveats: Ophthalmopathy cases were set apart from stable hyperthyroidism by a 13 V-J model.

This clonotype was counted at least ten times. Its antigen is unknown. Disease duration was under 3 months in the ophthalmopathy patients, who also had a Clinical Activity Score of at least 3 and a NOSPECS grade of at least 4. The source of the PBMCs was over 8.5 ml of fresh peripheral blood. TCR beta CDR3 regions were amplified from RNA transcripts. A first-round RT-PCR of the TCR CDR3 used the HTBI primer set. In TCRdb, the multiplex PCR reads were re-called with MiXCR into one record per CDR3 protein. The sample consists of approximately 610,000 distinct CDR3 sequences, roughly 14% of them appearing once. In germline, CDR1 is MNHEY, CDR2 SVGEGT. The CDR3 is 15 residues long. V trimming: 6 bases; J trimming: 4 bases; junction bases outside the gene matches: 12.

This TCR was recovered from a woman in her 40s with Graves' ophthalmopathy. Material for sequencing was blood. The chain couples TRBV6-2 or TRBV6-3 to TRBJ2-7; TRBD1 matches 7 bases. The CDR3 is CASRPIKQGQYEQYF. CDR3 sequence (DNA): TGTGCCAGCAGACCCATCAAACAGGGGCAATACGAGCAGTACTTC.